Below are 13 T cell receptor beta chains sequenced from a single sample in a study of vaccination and CD4 T cells after COVID-19. Sequencing of DNA taken from cultured CD4+ T cells relied on the Oncomine TCR Beta short-read assay. MiXCR, applied by TCRdb to the PCR reads, yields one record per CDR3 protein. The sample consists of approximately 20,000 distinct CDR3 sequences, roughly 60% of them appearing once. This sample's treatment: roughly 10-day PBMC culture with coronavirus spike peptide pools or control peptides (ViraFEST assay). No antigen has been assigned to these receptors. Sequencing used CD4+ T cells from blood, cultured in vitro. The source of these receptors is a human donor who had recovered from COVID-19.

This sequence joins TRBV5-6 and TRBJ1-1; D gene ambiguous. V was shortened by 0 bases and J by 1 base, with 7 bases between the two germline ends. This CDR3 comprises 14 residues. The V gene's germline CDR1 is SGHDT and CDR2 YYEEEE. CDR3 nucleotide sequence: TGTGCCAGCAGCTTGGGCTCCGCGAACACTGAAGCTTTCTTT. Encoded protein: CASSLGSANTEAFF.

The chain is built from TRBV27 and TRBJ1-5; tentative D call: TRBD1 (5 bases). V lost 2 bases and J lost 9, with 11 bases in between. This CDR3 comprises 13 residues. From germline, CDR1 is MNHEY and CDR2 SMNVEV (reference sequence). The DNA of the CDR3 is TGTGCCAGCAGTTTAGGGGGGTACGGGCCCCAGCATTTT. Residues: CASSLGGYGPQHF.

The chain has TRBV20-1 and TRBJ2-1, with 10 bases that match TRBD2. With 6 bases clipped from V and 6 bases from J, the junction kept 8 bases outside the gene matches. The CDR3 loop spans 14 amino acids. The germline V gene has CDR1 DFQATT and CDR2 SNEGSKA (reference sequence). The CDR3 nucleotides are TGCAGTGCGCCAGCAGCGGGAGGGGCCAATGAGCAGTTCTTC. This translates into CSAPAAGGANEQFF.

This clonotype occurred once. The V and J genes are TRBV28 and TRBJ2-1; TRBD2 might be the D (6 bases). Trimming left V 6 bases short and J 5 bases short, with 11 bases between. The germline V gene encodes CDR1 MDHEN and CDR2 SYDVKM. This CDR3 is built from 13 residues. This chain's CDR3 is CASRPGVNNEQFF. The DNA of the CDR3 is TGTGCCAGCAGGCCGGGGGTTAACAATGAGCAGTTCTTC.

This sequence joins TRBV7-9 and TRBJ1-2; D is perhaps TRBD1 (6 bases). There are 14 residues in the CDR3. The germline V gene encodes CDR1 SEHNR and CDR2 FQNEAQ (reference sequence). Trimming pared 7 bases from V and 6 bases from J, leaving 18 bases between. This CDR3 is CASNQDGGPHGYTF. The CDR3 region has the DNA TGTGCCAGCAACCAGGATGGGGGGCCCCATGGCTACACCTTC. The full variable domain, rest sourced from reference TRBV7-9 and TRBJ1-2, is DTGVSQNPRHKITKRGQNVTFRCDPISEHNRLYWYRQTLGQGPEFLTYFQNEAQLEKSRLLSDRFSAERPKGSFSTLEIQRTEQGDSAMYLCASNQDGGPHGYTFGSGTRLTVV.

Here the CDR3 DNA reads TGTGCCAGCACACGGGGAAACTATAATTCACCCCTCCACTTT. This encodes CASTRGNYNSPLHF. This chain joins TRBV25-1 and TRBJ1-6; D unclear. The V end was cut by 7 bases, the J end by 3 bases, with 10 bases between. CDR3 length: 14 amino acids. Germline lookup yields CDR1 MGHDK and CDR2 SYGVNS.

V usage is TRBV6-5 and J usage is TRBJ1-2; D is unresolved. Germline CDR1 and CDR2: MNHEY and SVGAGI. The CDR3 is 15 residues long. Between the trimmed V and J ends, which lost 4 bases and 0 bases, there was a span of 12 bases. CDR3 in DNA: TGTGCCAGCAGTTCCCCGACAAGTTCTAACTATGGCTACACCTTC. This sequence encodes CASSSPTSSNYGYTF.

The table lists this clonotype with a few counts. The chain uses TRBV6-1 and TRBJ1-5, with D hard to call. The V end lost 5 bases, the J end lost 0 bases, and 8 bases lay between the germline ends. CDR3 length equals 14 residues. Germline V gene sequence: CDR1 MNHNS, CDR2 SASEGT. The CDR3 DNA is TGTGCCAGCAGTCCAGAACATAGCAATCAGCCCCAGCATTTT. It codes for CASSPEHSNQPQHF.

This clonotype was detected once. The genes are TRBV6-5 and TRBJ1-2; no firm D call. Germline V lookup: CDR1 MNHEY, CDR2 SVGAGI. Trimming shortened V by 0 bases and J by 2 bases, and 7 bases separated the two germline ends. CDR3 length equals 14 residues. This chain's CDR3 is CASSYSEENYGYTF. The CDR3 bases are TGTGCCAGCAGTTACTCGGAGGAAAACTATGGCTACACCTTC.

Only a few counts were recorded for this clonotype. The chain carries TRBV24-1 and TRBJ1-2; maybe TRBD1 (5 bases). The CDR3 runs 16 residues. V gave up 4 bases and J gave up 6 bases, with 20 bases separating them. CDR1 KGHDR and CDR2 SFDVKD come from the germline V gene. The CDR3 protein is CATSDGRLGRVDGYTF. The CDR3 DNA follows: TGTGCCACCAGTGACGGGAGGTTGGGCAGGGTAGATGGCTACACCTTC.

The chain links TRBV20-1 to TRBJ2-5; D might be TRBD1 (7 bases). Germline V gene data show CDR1 as DFQATT and CDR2 as SNEGSKA (reference sequence). There are 14 residues in the CDR3. V lost 6 bases, J lost 2 bases, and 16 bases lay in between. As DNA, the CDR3 is TGCAGTGCCCTACGCGGGACAGTACAAGAGACCCAGTACTTC. Amino acids: CSALRGTVQETQYF.

The chain joins TRBV6-2 or TRBV6-3 to TRBJ2-1, with a weak D call TRBD2 (5 bases). Germline CDR1 is MNHEY and CDR2 is SVGEGT. V was clipped by 6 bases and J by 8 bases, with 20 bases between them. This CDR3 contains 15 residues. CDR3 DNA sequence: TGTGCCAGCAGGCCGGAGGATTGGCGGCTGGATGAGCAGTTCTTC. Its protein is CASRPEDWRLDEQFF.

The chain is built from TRBV2 and TRBJ1-2, with TRBD1 matching over 8 bases. Germline CDR1 reads SNHLY; CDR2 reads FYNNEI. The CDR3 spans 14 residues. V lost 6 bases, J lost 4 bases, and 7 bases stayed unmatched. CDR3 residues: CASSPTGALYGYTF. The CDR3 region has the DNA TGTGCCAGCAGCCCGACAGGGGCCCTCTATGGCTACACCTTC. Combining the CDR3 with reference TRBV2 and TRBJ1-2 gives the whole variable domain EPEVTQTPSHQVTQMGQEVILRCVPISNHLYFYWYRQILGQKVEFLVSFYNNEISEKSEIFDDQFSVERPDGSNFTLKIRSTKLEDSAMYFCASSPTGALYGYTFGSGTRLTVV.